One and the same sample provided the 32 T cell receptor beta chains below, sequenced in a study of metastatic and nonmetastatic thyroid tumors (dated by TCRdb to 2018 to 2020). The library was obtained by PCR. The sequencer listed for this sample is Illumina HiSeq 4000. The public reads were quality trimmed at Q25 with fastp and then assembled into clones with MiXCR by TCRdb, keeping productive beta chains. This sample gives around 50,000 clones in total; around 20% of them show up just once. The ten largest clones represent about 3.8% of the sample. None of the patients had been given any treatment before thyroid surgery. Sequenced: blood. The receptors shown here come from a male donor with papillary thyroid cancer or a benign thyroid nodule (not recorded which). Some clones in this sample may be carry-over from other donors' samples.

This clone showed up many times. Here the CDR3 reads CAASAFWAGENNEQFF. The CDR3 nucleotides are TGTGCCGCATCGGCGTTTTGGGCAGGGGAGAACAATGAGCAGTTCTTC. The chain carries TRBV19 and TRBJ2-1, with D perhaps matching TRBD1 (6 bases). The CDR3 runs 16 residues. Germline V gives CDR1 LNHDA, CDR2 SQIVND (reference sequence). Between the trimmed V and J ends, which lost 11 bases and 5 bases, there was a span of 25 bases.

This clone was recorded many times. The chain is built from TRBV7-9 and TRBJ2-5; D is possibly TRBD1 or TRBD2 (5 bases each). With 3 bases removed from V and 8 bases from J, the gap between germline ends came to 10 bases. Germline assignment: CDR1 SEHNR and CDR2 FQNEAQ (reference sequence). This CDR3 region has 12 residues. Here the CDR3 reads CASSLLGPTQYF. The CDR3 DNA sequence: TGTGCCAGCAGCTTGTTGGGACCCACCCAGTACTTC.

Many counts were recorded for this clone. The gene calls are TRBV20-1 and TRBJ2-5; the D is unclear. Per the germline V gene, CDR1 is DFQATT and CDR2 is SNEGSKA (reference sequence). V shed 0 bases and J shed 0 bases, with 23 bases lying between them. This CDR3 is built from 19 residues. As DNA, the CDR3 is TGCAGTGCTAGAGATCCCCCCGCCCCGGGCAGAGTCTACCAAGAGACCCAGTACTTC. Translating gives CSARDPPAPGRVYQETQYF.

This clone was seen a single time. CDR3 bases: TGTGCCAGCAGTTACTACGGGACTAGCGGCAATGAGCAGTTCTTC. Its protein is CASSYYGTSGNEQFF. The chain carries TRBV9 and TRBJ2-1, with TRBD2 matching over 11 bases. The CDR3 extends over 15 amino acids. In germline, CDR1 is SGDLS, CDR2 YYNGEE. The ends lost 5 bases at V and 6 bases at J; junction bases unmatched: 7. The whole variable domain, remainder taken from reference TRBV9 and TRBJ2-1, is DSGVTQTPKHLITATGQRVTLRCSPRSGDLSVYWYQQSLDQGLQFLIQYYNGEERAKGNILERFSAQQFPDLHSELNLSSLELGDSALYFCASSYYGTSGNEQFFGPGTRLTVL.

There are many counts of this clone. This chain uses TRBV24-1 with TRBJ2-3; 11 bases are shared with TRBD1. The CDR3 covers 15 residues. CDR1 and CDR2 from the germline V gene are KGHDR and SFDVKD. V lost 6 bases, J lost 5 bases, and 6 bases stayed unmatched. This CDR3 is CATSPGGTGGDTQYF. CDR3 bases: TGTGCCACCAGTCCGGGTGGGACAGGGGGAGATACGCAGTATTTT.

This clone has only a few counts. The same CDR3 is also encoded by other DNA sequences in this sample. This chain links TRBV9 with TRBJ2-1; the D gene is possibly TRBD1 (6 bases). Germline assignment: CDR1 SGDLS and CDR2 YYNGEE. The CDR3 is 17 amino acids. The ends were cut back, 4 bases at V and 1 base at J, with 18 bases in the middle. CDR3 amino acids: CASSTGQGFGSYNEQFF. The DNA for the CDR3 is TGTGCCAGCAGCACGGGGCAGGGGTTTGGTTCCTACAATGAGCAGTTCTTC.

The CDR3 reads CASSLLQVTDTQYF. The DNA for the CDR3 is TGTGCCAGCAGTTTACTACAGGTCACAGATACGCAGTATTTT. This chain connects TRBV28 to TRBJ2-3; TRBD1 might be the D (5 bases). The germline V gene encodes CDR1 MDHEN and CDR2 SYDVKM. This CDR3 region has 14 residues. With 2 bases removed from V and 2 bases from J, the gap between germline ends came to 8 bases.

This clone was recorded many times. Other DNA sequences in this specimen translate into the identical CDR3. The chain employs TRBV15 and TRBJ2-1, with D perhaps matching TRBD2 (5 bases). CDR1 and CDR2 (germline): LNHNV, YYDKDF (reference sequence). The CDR3 is 16 residues long. The V end was cut by 1 base, the J end by 4 bases, with 14 bases between. The CDR3 sequence: CATSRGRTGIYNEQFF. DNA for the CDR3: TGTGCCACCAGCAGAGGACGGACGGGGATATACAATGAGCAGTTCTTC.

This clone was recorded once. The chain has TRBV11-2 and TRBJ1-3; perhaps TRBD1 as D (5 bases). Germline V lookup: CDR1 SGHAT, CDR2 FQNNGV. Trimming removed 1 base at V and 2 bases at J, with 6 bases between. The CDR3 is 14 residues long. The CDR3 spells CASSLAGAGNTIYF. Here the CDR3 DNA reads TGTGCCAGCAGCTTAGCGGGGGCTGGAAACACCATATATTTT. The full variable domain, its missing parts supplied by reference TRBV11-2 and TRBJ1-3, is EAGVAQSPRYKIIEKRQSVAFWCNPISGHATLYWYQQILGQGPKLLIQFQNNGVVDDSQLPKDRFSAERLKGVDSTLKIQPAKLEDSAVYLCASSLAGAGNTIYFGEGSWLTVV.

The rearrangement links TRBV6-6 to TRBJ2-7, with TRBD1 identical over 9 bases. The germline CDR1 and CDR2 sequences are MNHNY and SVGAGI (reference sequence). CDR3 size: 16 residues. In DNA, the CDR3 is TGTTCCATCAGTTACTCAGGGACAGGGCTGTACTACGAGCAGTACTTC. This sequence encodes CSISYSGTGLYYEQYF.

V usage is TRBV4-1 and J usage is TRBJ1-1; no firm D call. Germline CDR1 reads MGHRA; CDR2 reads YSYEKL. CDR3 size: 13 residues. Trimming cost V 4 bases and J 7 bases, with 13 bases left between them. The CDR3 loop is CASSRNRADEAFF. CDR3 in DNA: TGCGCCAGCAGCCGGAACCGGGCGGATGAAGCTTTCTTT.

The gene calls are TRBV20-1 and TRBJ1-2; 7 bases are shared with TRBD1. Per germline, CDR1 DFQATT and CDR2 SNEGSKA (reference sequence). Trimming cost V 0 bases and J 8 bases; bases outside gene matches: 6. The CDR3 length is 13 residues. Here the CDR3 DNA reads TGCAGTGCTAGAGATGACAGGGTACTGGGCTACACCTTC. Its translation: CSARDDRVLGYTF.

This clone was observed at least ten times. V gene TRBV7-2 combines with J gene TRBJ2-1; 11 bases are a match to TRBD1. J gave up 7 bases and V 0 bases, and 5 bases lay outside the gene matches. CDR3 length equals 16 residues. The germline CDR1 and CDR2 sequences are SGHTA and FQGNSA. CDR3: CASSLAAGQGANEQFF. CDR3 bases: TGTGCCAGCAGCTTAGCCGCCGGACAGGGGGCAAATGAGCAGTTCTTC.

This clone is labeled medium-sized (0.01 to 0.1%). V usage is TRBV20-1 and J usage is TRBJ2-7; possible D gene TRBD2, 6 bases. The CDR3 totals 15 residues. Looked up from germline, CDR1 is DFQATT and CDR2 is SNEGSKA (reference sequence). The V gene lost 1 base and the J gene lost 1 base, with 14 bases spanning the gap. The CDR3 DNA reads as TGCAGTGCTAGAGGGCAAGGACTACCTTCCTACGAGCAGTACTTC. Translating gives CSARGQGLPSYEQYF.

This clone was seen only a few times. This CDR3 is CASSQDTLAANTGELFF. The CDR3 bases are TGTGCCAGCAGCCAAGATACACTAGCGGCTAACACCGGGGAGCTGTTTTTT. This chain joins TRBV4-2 and TRBJ2-2; 8 nucleotides match TRBD2. The CDR3 covers 17 residues. Trimming took 0 bases from V and 2 from J; bases not matched to a gene: 5. The germline gives CDR1 LGHNA, CDR2 YNFKEQ.

This sequence joins TRBV11-2 and TRBJ2-1, with 10 positions matching TRBD2. The CDR3 has 15 residues. The junction had 7 bases not matched to a gene; V was cut back by 3 bases and J by 8 bases. Germline CDR1 SGHAT, CDR2 FQNNGV. Here the CDR3 reads CASSFTAGGPDEQFF. CDR3 coding DNA: TGTGCCAGCAGCTTTACAGCGGGGGGGCCCGATGAGCAGTTCTTC.

This clone ranks as medium-sized. The chain employs TRBV24-1 and TRBJ1-6; D is unresolved. The ends were cut back, 7 bases at V and 9 bases at J, with 12 bases in the middle. The CDR3 consists of 13 residues. Per germline, CDR1 KGHDR and CDR2 SFDVKD. CDR3 amino acids: CATSLTGGSPLHF. The CDR3 bases are TGTGCCACCAGCCTCACGGGAGGTTCACCCCTCCACTTT.

The sample holds many counts of this clone. The chain carries TRBV28 and TRBJ1-2; 8 nucleotides match TRBD1. The CDR3 runs to 14 residues. Germline values: CDR1 MDHEN, CDR2 SYDVKM. Losses at the gene ends were 5 bases for V and 7 bases for J; bases not matched to a gene: 9. The CDR3 spells CASSLHSGGGGYTF. The CDR3 DNA is TGTGCCAGCAGTCTCCACTCAGGGGGCGGTGGCTACACCTTC.

This clone was counted ten times or more. The V call is TRBV11-1, the J call TRBJ2-5; D is undetermined. V was pared by 3 bases and J by 4 bases, with 3 bases between. CDR3 length: 11 residues. CDR1 is SGHAT, CDR2 FQDESV, per germline (reference sequence). CDR3 nucleotide sequence: TGTGCCAGCAGCTTGAGAGAGACCCAGTACTTC. The encoded protein is CASSLRETQYF.

The genes are TRBV7-3 and TRBJ1-4; the D is unclear. The germline V gene has CDR1 SGHTA and CDR2 FQGTGA. Trimming stripped 2 bases from V and 8 bases from J, with 9 bases between. The length of the CDR3 is 13 residues. CDR3 protein: CASSLFPGEKLFF. In DNA form, the CDR3 reads TGTGCCAGCAGCTTATTCCCGGGCGAAAAACTGTTTTTT.

This clone was counted at least ten times. The CDR3 is CASSLSGQGKTQYF. CDR3 sequence (DNA): TGTGCCAGCAGCCTATCGGGACAGGGAAAGACCCAGTACTTC. The rearrangement links TRBV28 to TRBJ2-5; TRBD1 matches at 9 bases. Trimming removed 6 bases from V and 6 bases from J; junction bases left unmatched: 8. Germline assignment: CDR1 MDHEN and CDR2 SYDVKM. This CDR3 comprises 14 residues.

This clone appeared many times. J is TRBJ2-5 and V is TRBV2; TRBD2 agrees at 8 bases. The V gene end was trimmed by 0 bases and the J gene end by 7 bases; junction bases not matched to a gene: 7. The CDR3 consists of 15 residues. Germline-derived CDR1 and CDR2 are SNHLY and FYNNEI. Here the CDR3 DNA reads TGTGCCAGCAGTGAAGCCCGTAGCGGGGCGGGGACCCAGTACTTC. This translates into CASSEARSGAGTQYF.

This clone was seen many times. The chain couples TRBV28 to TRBJ2-7, with D possibly matching TRBD1 (6 bases). Trimming cost V 3 bases and J 1 base, with 10 bases left between them. Per germline, CDR1 MDHEN and CDR2 SYDVKM. This CDR3 is 14 amino acids long. CDR3 sequence reads: CASSFPDRSYEQYF. CDR3 sequence (DNA): TGTGCCAGCAGTTTCCCGGACAGATCCTACGAGCAGTACTTC.

V usage is TRBV24-1 and J usage is TRBJ2-3, with 13 bases identical to TRBD2. The V segment lost 2 bases and the J segment 6 bases; nucleotides outside the gene matches: 7. The CDR3 runs to 17 residues. The V gene's germline CDR1 is KGHDR and CDR2 SFDVKD. The CDR3 nucleotides read TGTGCCACCAGTGATTCCGGGGGACTAGCGGGAAGGGATACGCAGTATTTT. It translates to CATSDSGGLAGRDTQYF.

This clone was seen repeatedly, ten times or more. V usage is TRBV5-6 and J usage is TRBJ2-3; D may be TRBD1 (5 bases). Germline V gives CDR1 SGHDT, CDR2 YYEEEE. Between the trimmed V and J ends, which lost 1 base and 6 bases, there was a span of 9 bases. CDR3 length: 13 amino acids. CDR3 loop: CASSLKGVDTQYF. The CDR3 region has the DNA TGTGCCAGCAGCTTGAAAGGGGTGGATACGCAGTATTTT.

The J gene is TRBJ2-7, the V gene TRBV11-2, with 12 nucleotides matching TRBD1. Germline assignment: CDR1 SGHAT and CDR2 FQNNGV. This CDR3 is 16 amino acids long. Losses at the gene ends were 5 bases for V and 4 bases for J; bases not matched to a gene: 9. The CDR3 bases are TGTGCCAGCAGCGTTACCTCGGGACAGGGGGCTTACGAGCAGTACTTC. It is translated as CASSVTSGQGAYEQYF.

V gene TRBV7-9 combines with J gene TRBJ2-5, with D maybe TRBD2 (5 bases). The germline CDR1 and CDR2 sequences are SEHNR and FQNEAQ (reference sequence). Trimming shortened V by 10 bases and J by 5 bases, and 23 bases separated the two germline ends. The CDR3 sequence is 15 residues long. CDR3 loop: CAIILALGSQETQYF. The CDR3 bases are TGTGCCATCATCTTAGCGCTGGGCAGCCAGGAGACCCAGTACTTC.

As to this clone: At one of its ends the junction is not consistent with the germline gene, which may arise from a read error. The rearrangement links TRBV24-1 to TRBJ2-2, with a weak D call TRBD2 (5 bases). From germline, CDR1 is KGHDR and CDR2 SFDVKD. The CDR3 covers 13 residues. CDR3: CATSAGLTGELLF. The CDR3 DNA is TGTGCCACCAGTGCGGGGTTGACCGGGGAGCTGCTATTT.

The J gene is TRBJ1-6, the V gene TRBV11-2, with D uncertain. The CDR3 loop spans 13 amino acids. Germline CDR1 SGHAT, CDR2 FQNNGV. V lost 0 bases, J lost 10 bases, and 7 bases lay in between. As DNA, the CDR3 is TGTGCCAGCAGCTTAGATCCCCAGTCACCCCTCCACTTT. It is translated as CASSLDPQSPLHF. Full variable domain (missing parts from reference TRBV11-2 and TRBJ1-6): EAGVAQSPRYKIIEKRQSVAFWCNPISGHATLYWYQQILGQGPKLLIQFQNNGVVDDSQLPKDRFSAERLKGVDSTLKIQPAKLEDSAVYLCASSLDPQSPLHFGNGTRLTVT.

A word on this clone: This may be a read error, as it is one base from a much larger clone. The V gene is TRBV9, the J gene TRBJ2-3, with 11 positions matching TRBD2. CDR1 is SGDLS, CDR2 YYNGEE, per germline. The CDR3 sequence is 16 residues long. CDR3 in DNA: TGTTCCAGCAGCGTAGCTCCTAGCGGGAGGTCAGATACGCAGTATTTT. Amino acid sequence: CSSSVAPSGRSDTQYF.

This rearrangement joins TRBV30 to TRBJ2-7; D remains ambiguous. This CDR3 comprises 14 residues. The V end lost 4 bases, the J end lost 2 bases, and 15 bases lay between the germline ends. Germline loops: CDR1 GTSNPN, CDR2 SVGIG (reference sequence). The CDR3 DNA sequence: TGTGCCTGGAATCATAATTCCCCCGCCTACGAGCAGTACTTC. Its protein is CAWNHNSPAYEQYF.

This clone has ten or more counts. The rearrangement links TRBV11-3 to TRBJ1-3; no clear D gene. CDR3 size: 14 residues. Trimming shortened V by 8 bases and J by 0 bases, and 11 bases separated the two germline ends. Germline CDR1 and CDR2: SGHNT and YENEEA. The CDR3 bases are TGTGCCAGCGGGCGGTCCGCCTCTGGAAACACCATATATTTT. Translating it yields CASGRSASGNTIYF.